This TCR beta chain was sequenced during a study of CD8 T cells in ankylosing spondylitis. General study results and limits: Ankylosing spondylitis blood seemed to carry a telltale TCR beta motif made of under 10 highly homologous variants.

TCRdb passed the 5' RACE reads through MiXCR, listing each CDR3 protein once. The sample lists approximately 540,000 distinct CDR3 sequences, roughly 13% occurring once. In the case of this clonotype: Its antigen is unidentified.

Germline lookup yields CDR1 SGHRS and CDR2 YFSETQ. V was clipped by 0 bases and J by 1 base, with 10 bases between them. The CDR3 consists of 15 residues. The chain employs TRBV5-1 and TRBJ1-1; D gene ambiguous. This clonotype was obtained from a male donor with ankylosing spondylitis. The sample taken for sequencing was blood, either unsorted or a sorted T cell fraction (not recorded which). The DNA for the CDR3 is TGCGCCAGCAGCTTGGCCGGGGTAGGGAACACTGAAGCTTTCTTT. This encodes CASSLAGVGNTEAFF.